The clone carrying this T cell receptor beta chain was detected a few times. Its antigen is undetermined. Through a sample-barcoded 5' primer and a J-beta primer mix, a second PCR was run for about 6 to 11 cycles. A template-switch adaptor that had 12 random nucleotides put a tag on each cDNA molecule. TCRdb re-derived calls from the 5' RACE reads in MiXCR, one entry per CDR3 protein. The sample gives approximately 1.5 million distinct CDR3 sequences, about 35% of which show up once; approximately 10% is in the top ten. The record originates from a study of blood T cells in healthy people across ages. Findings and caveats of the study: One million T cells yielded diversity estimates that were considered underestimates. TCR beta diversity correlated strongly with naive T cell percentage.

PBMCs were isolated at a quantity of at least 7 million per sample. The ends were cut back, 5 bases at V and 1 base at J, with 26 bases in the middle. The germline gives CDR1 DFQATT, CDR2 SNEGSKA (reference sequence). The CDR3 covers 18 residues. The rearrangement uses TRBV20-1 and TRBJ2-5; D remains ambiguous. The source material was blood. This TCR was recovered from a woman in her thirties in good health. CDR3 nucleotides: TGCAGTGCTGACAACGAGGCCATCTACAGAGAAATCCAAGAGACCCAGTACTTC. Translation gives CSADNEAIYREIQETQYF.